The 16 T cell receptor beta chains in this list originate from one sample, sequenced in a study of response to subunit inactivated influenza vaccine. One entry per CDR3 protein, called by TCRdb with MiXCR from the RT-PCR reads. This sample has 500,000 to 600,000 distinct CDR3 sequences, with about 10% found just once. The same sample was also used in a study of T cells expressing NK-cell markers. That study adds: As the method of synthesis, 5'RACE template switching with UMIs yielded TCR beta cDNA.

This material consisted of PBMCs from blood, taken on the day of vaccination. The origin of the receptors is a man between 50 and 59 years old who received an inactivated influenza vaccine.

The DNA for the CDR3 is TGCAGTGCTAGTGATCGGAGCGGGAGCTCCTACAATGAGCAGTTCTTC. As protein: CSASDRSGSSYNEQFF. V usage is TRBV20-1 and J usage is TRBJ2-1; TRBD2 agrees at 8 bases. The CDR3 runs 16 residues. Germline values: CDR1 DFQATT, CDR2 SNEGSKA (reference sequence). J was trimmed by 0 bases and V by 3 bases; bases with no gene match: 7.

The chain has TRBV9 and TRBJ2-3; D is undetermined. V lost 4 bases, J lost 0 bases, and 12 bases lay in between. The germline CDR1 and CDR2 sequences are SGDLS and YYNGEE. The CDR3 length is 15 residues. The CDR3 nucleotides are TGTGCCAGCAGCCCGCACTTGACTAGCACAGATACGCAGTATTTT. The encoded protein is CASSPHLTSTDTQYF.

This clonotype was counted only a few times. The chain joins TRBV7-8 to TRBJ2-5; D might be TRBD1 (5 bases). The CDR3 sequence is 14 residues long. Germline V lookup: CDR1 SGHVS, CDR2 FQNEAQ. V dropped 1 base and J dropped 5 bases, with 11 bases sitting between them. The CDR3 DNA is TGTGCCAGCAGCTTAGTCAGGGCGGAGGAGACCCAGTACTTC. Translation gives CASSLVRAEETQYF.

The chain carries TRBV29-1 and TRBJ2-7; 8 nucleotides line up with TRBD1. The junction had 5 bases not matched to a gene; V was cut back by 2 bases and J by 2 bases. The CDR3 extends over 14 amino acids. In germline, CDR1 is SQVTM, CDR2 ANQGSEA. The CDR3 here is CSVESRTGTYEQYF. CDR3 DNA: TGCAGCGTTGAATCACGGACAGGGACCTACGAGCAGTACTTC.

V is TRBV28 and J is TRBJ2-7; 9 nucleotides line up with TRBD1. The CDR3 runs 14 residues. V dropped 5 bases and J dropped 4; count of bases not matched to a gene: 6. Germline V gene sequence: CDR1 MDHEN, CDR2 SYDVKM. The CDR3 spells CASSRDRDGYEQYF. The CDR3 DNA sequence: TGTGCCAGCAGTCGGGACAGGGACGGATACGAGCAGTACTTC.

The rearrangement uses TRBV11-1 and TRBJ2-7; D remains unclear. The CDR3 loop spans 14 amino acids. The germline CDR1 and CDR2 sequences are SGHAT and FQDESV (reference sequence). The ends were cut back, 5 bases at V and 0 bases at J, with 11 bases in the middle. The CDR3 DNA follows: TGTGCCAGCAGCGACCGACGACTCTCCTACGAGCAGTACTTC. Its translation: CASSDRRLSYEQYF.

This clonotype occurred a few times. The chain recombines TRBV18 with TRBJ2-7, with 7 bases that match TRBD2. V dropped 3 bases and J dropped 1; count of bases not matched to a gene: 9. CDR1 is KGHSH and CDR2 is LQKENI in the germline V gene. CDR3 length: 16 amino acids. The CDR3 spells CASSPPTGAGSYEQYF. For the CDR3, the DNA is TGTGCCAGCTCACCTCCAACAGGAGCGGGGTCCTACGAGCAGTACTTC.

A few counts support this clonotype. J is TRBJ2-7 and V is TRBV10-3; unclear D gene. This CDR3 spans 12 amino acids. CDR1 and CDR2 (germline): ENHRY, SYGVKD. The germline V and J ends were trimmed by 2 bases and 6 bases, with 8 bases remaining between them. The CDR3 DNA reads TGTGCCATCAGTGAGAGAAGCCCCGAGCAGTACTTC. Residues: CAISERSPEQYF.

This clonotype occurred a few times. The rearrangement joins TRBV6-1 to TRBJ2-2; TRBD2 agrees at 9 bases. The CDR3 is 16 amino acids. From germline, CDR1 is MNHNS and CDR2 SASEGT. V lost 4 bases to trimming and J lost 5 bases; unmatched junction nucleotides: 8. This CDR3 is CASSVLSAGGTGELFF. The CDR3 region has the DNA TGTGCCAGCAGTGTCCTTTCGGCGGGAGGGACCGGGGAGCTGTTTTTT.

The V gene is TRBV4-3, the J gene TRBJ2-1; no firm D call. Germline V gene data show CDR1 as LGHNA and CDR2 as YSLEER. The CDR3 runs to 15 residues. Deletions cut 1 base from V and 4 bases from J, with 11 bases between. CDR3 nucleotides: TGCGCCAGCAGCCAAGTATTGGCCGAATACAATGAGCAGTTCTTC. Amino acids: CASSQVLAEYNEQFF.

The gene calls are TRBV20-1 and TRBJ2-5; D remains ambiguous. Germline V gives CDR1 DFQATT, CDR2 SNEGSKA (reference sequence). CDR3 length equals 11 residues. V lost 6 bases to trimming and J lost 5 bases, with 10 bases between them. DNA of the CDR3: TGCAGTGCCGGGTTTAGGGAGACCCAGTACTTC. It codes for CSAGFRETQYF.

This clonotype has just a few counts. CDR3: CASSPTTGESPLHF. CDR3 in DNA: TGTGCCAGCTCACCAACGACAGGGGAGTCACCCCTCCACTTT. V usage is TRBV18 and J usage is TRBJ1-6; 8 bases fit TRBD1. The germline CDR1 and CDR2 sequences are KGHSH and LQKENI. V lost 2 bases and J lost 10; bases outside the gene matches: 4. The CDR3 contains 14 residues.

This clonotype has at least ten counts. The chain is built from TRBV29-1 and TRBJ2-1, with a possible D match to TRBD2 (6 bases). CDR1 and CDR2 (germline): SQVTM, ANQGSEA. V was pared by 3 bases and J by 0 bases, with 12 bases between. The CDR3 is 15 amino acids. The CDR3 DNA reads TGCAGCGTTGATGGGAGGACGAGCTCCTACAATGAGCAGTTCTTC. Amino acids: CSVDGRTSSYNEQFF.

This clonotype was seen many times. The CDR3, as DNA: TGTGCCAGCAGTTTAAATGGCCGAGACCTGGAGCAGTTCTTC. Translation gives CASSLNGRDLEQFF. The chain links TRBV12-3 or TRBV12-4 to TRBJ2-1; D not resolved. V shed 2 bases and J shed 10 bases, with 15 bases lying between them. The CDR3 has 14 amino acids.

Of note for this clonotype: Sequence at one end of the junction differs from germline and may be a read error. The chain recombines TRBV9 with TRBJ1-5; TRBD1 matches 8 bases. The CDR3 runs to 15 residues. The germline V gene encodes CDR1 SGDLS and CDR2 YYNGEE. The DNA of the CDR3 is TGTGCCAGAAGCGTAGGGGCAGGGGGCGGTCAGCCCCAGCATTTT. Its translation is CARSVGAGGGQPQHF.

This clonotype was seen repeatedly, ten times or more. V and J are TRBV29-1 and TRBJ2-1, with a possible D match to TRBD1 (5 bases). CDR1 and CDR2 from the germline V gene are SQVTM and ANQGSEA. This CDR3 has 16 amino acids. V dropped 3 bases and J dropped 0 bases, with 15 bases sitting between them. The CDR3 nucleotides read TGCAGCGTTGATATGAGGTGGGGCAGCTCCTACAATGAGCAGTTCTTC. It is translated as CSVDMRWGSSYNEQFF.